Listed below are T cell receptor beta chains from one sample, sequenced in a study of shared clonotypes between healthy human individuals. Repertoires were generated with immunoSEQ multiplex PCR, while TCRdb's copy carries only in-frame clones and drops some. The sample has more than 1,200,000 clones; just under 99% are singletons. Sequenced: naive CD4+ T cells sorted from blood. Receptors were obtained from a man aged 25 to 40 in good health. The CDR3 runs from the conserved cysteine through the conserved F or W.

j_gene | len | v_gene | CDR3aa
TRBJ2-7 | 12 | TRBV6-1 | CASSPRSYEQYF
TRBJ2-1 | 17 | TRBV4-1 | CASSQLQSVGQSNEQFF
TRBJ1-2 | 13 | TRBV5-1 | CASSPDKTYGYTF
TRBJ1-4 | 15 | TRBV5-1 | CASSLLGHPNEKLFF
TRBJ2-1 | 14 | TRBV7-6 | CASSSQREGGEQFF
TRBJ2-3 | 15 | TRBV5-1 | CASSPGQGNTDTQYF
TRBJ2-1 | 15 | TRBV19 | CASSLIGDRYNEQFF
TRBJ1-1 | 12 | TRBV5-1 | CASTRGDTEAFF
TRBJ1-5 | 13 | TRBV2 | CAIQEGSGGPQHF
TRBJ2-1 | 15 | TRBV6-4 | CASKKLAGAYNEQFF
TRBJ2-3 | 13 | TRBV18 | CASSPPSADTQYF